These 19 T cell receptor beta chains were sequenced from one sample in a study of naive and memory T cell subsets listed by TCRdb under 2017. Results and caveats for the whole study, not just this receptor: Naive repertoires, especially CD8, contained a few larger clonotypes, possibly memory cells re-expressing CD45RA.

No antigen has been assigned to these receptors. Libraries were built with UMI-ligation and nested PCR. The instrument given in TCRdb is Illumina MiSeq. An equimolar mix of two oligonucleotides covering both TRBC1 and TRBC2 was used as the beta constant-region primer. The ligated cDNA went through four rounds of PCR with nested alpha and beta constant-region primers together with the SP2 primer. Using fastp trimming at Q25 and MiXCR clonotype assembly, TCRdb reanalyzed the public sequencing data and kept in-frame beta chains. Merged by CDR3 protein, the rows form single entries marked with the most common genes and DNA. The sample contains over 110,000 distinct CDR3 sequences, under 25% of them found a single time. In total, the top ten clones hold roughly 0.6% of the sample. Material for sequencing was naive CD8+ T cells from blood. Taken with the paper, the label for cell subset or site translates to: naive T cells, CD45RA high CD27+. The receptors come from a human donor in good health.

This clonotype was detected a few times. CDR3 sequence (DNA): TGCAGCGTAGACGGGGGGAGCCATGAGCAGTTCTTC. Its translation is CSVDGGSHEQFF. This sequence joins TRBV29-1 and TRBJ2-1, with TRBD2 matching 7 bases. Trimming cost V 6 bases and J 8 bases; bases outside gene matches: 7. Per germline, CDR1 SQVTM and CDR2 ANQGSEA. CDR3 length: 12 amino acids.

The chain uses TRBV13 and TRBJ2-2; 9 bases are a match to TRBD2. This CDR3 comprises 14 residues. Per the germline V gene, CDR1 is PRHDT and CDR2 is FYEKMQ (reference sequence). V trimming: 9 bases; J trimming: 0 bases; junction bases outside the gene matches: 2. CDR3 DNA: TGTGCCAGTAGCGGGAGAACGAACACCGGGGAGCTGTTTTTT. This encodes CASSGRTNTGELFF.

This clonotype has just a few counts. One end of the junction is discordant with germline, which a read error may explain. The CDR3 is CASSSSSRENAEAFF. In DNA, the CDR3 is TGTGCCAGCAGCTCGTCTTCCAGGGAGAACGCTGAAGCTTTCTTT. The rearrangement joins TRBV7-9 to TRBJ1-1; possibly TRBD1 for D (5 bases). The CDR3 contains 15 residues. Germline values: CDR1 SEHNR, CDR2 FQNEAQ (reference sequence).

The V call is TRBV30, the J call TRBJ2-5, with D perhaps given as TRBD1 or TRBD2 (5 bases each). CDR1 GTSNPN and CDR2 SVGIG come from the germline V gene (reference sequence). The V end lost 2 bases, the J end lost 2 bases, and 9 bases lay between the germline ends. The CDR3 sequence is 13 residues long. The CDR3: CAWSWGSQETQYF. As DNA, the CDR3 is TGTGCCTGGAGTTGGGGGAGTCAAGAGACCCAGTACTTC.

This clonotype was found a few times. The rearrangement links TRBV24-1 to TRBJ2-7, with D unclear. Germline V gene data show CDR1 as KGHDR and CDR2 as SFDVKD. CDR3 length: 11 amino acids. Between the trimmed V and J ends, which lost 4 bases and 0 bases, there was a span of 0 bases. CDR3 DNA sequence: TGTGCCACCAGTGACTCCTACGAGCAGTACTTC. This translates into CATSDSYEQYF.

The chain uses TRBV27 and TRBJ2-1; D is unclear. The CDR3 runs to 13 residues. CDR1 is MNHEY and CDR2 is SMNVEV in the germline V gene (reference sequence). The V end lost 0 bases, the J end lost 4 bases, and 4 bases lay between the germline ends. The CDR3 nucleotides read TGTGCCAGCAGTTTATCAGTTTACAATGAGCAGTTCTTC. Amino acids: CASSLSVYNEQFF.

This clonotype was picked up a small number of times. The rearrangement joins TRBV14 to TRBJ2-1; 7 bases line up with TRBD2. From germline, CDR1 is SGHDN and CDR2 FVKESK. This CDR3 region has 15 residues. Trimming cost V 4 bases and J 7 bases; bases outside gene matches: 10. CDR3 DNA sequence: TGTGCCAGCAGCCCCCTTGACAGCGGGGAGAATGAGCAGTTCTTC. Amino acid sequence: CASSPLDSGENEQFF. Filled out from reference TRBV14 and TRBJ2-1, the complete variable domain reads EAGVTQFPSHSVIEKGQTVTLRCDPISGHDNLYWYRRVMGKEIKFLLHFVKESKQDESGMPNNRFLAERTGGTYSTLKVQPAELEDSGVYFCASSPLDSGENEQFFGPGTRLTVL.

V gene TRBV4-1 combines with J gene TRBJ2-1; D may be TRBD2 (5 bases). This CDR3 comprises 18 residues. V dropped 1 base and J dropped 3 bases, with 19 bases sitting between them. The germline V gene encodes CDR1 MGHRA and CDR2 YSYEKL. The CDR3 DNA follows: TGCGCCAGCAGCCAAGGGTCCCAGGACTGGACTGGCTACAATGAGCAGTTCTTC. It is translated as CASSQGSQDWTGYNEQFF.

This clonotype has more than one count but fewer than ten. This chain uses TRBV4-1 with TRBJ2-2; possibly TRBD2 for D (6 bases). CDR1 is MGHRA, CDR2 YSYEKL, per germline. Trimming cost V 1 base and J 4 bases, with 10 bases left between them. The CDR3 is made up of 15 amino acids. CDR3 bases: TGCGCCAGCAGCCAAGCGGAGGGACTCACCGGGGAGCTGTTTTTT. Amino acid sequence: CASSQAEGLTGELFF.

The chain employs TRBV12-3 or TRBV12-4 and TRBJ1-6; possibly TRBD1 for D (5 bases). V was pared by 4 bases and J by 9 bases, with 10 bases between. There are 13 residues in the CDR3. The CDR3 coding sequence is TGTGCCAGCAGTTGGCAGGGCGGTTCACCCCTCCACTTT. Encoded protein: CASSWQGGSPLHF.

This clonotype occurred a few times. Here the CDR3 reads CASSLVIPSGTYEQYF. CDR3 nucleotide sequence: TGTGCCAGCAGCTTAGTTATTCCTAGCGGGACCTACGAGCAGTACTTC. The chain has TRBV7-9 and TRBJ2-7, with TRBD2 identical over 9 bases. The V and J ends lost 1 base and 2 bases, in that order; junction bases with no gene match: 6. The CDR3 has 16 residues. In germline, CDR1 is SEHNR, CDR2 FQNEAQ (reference sequence).

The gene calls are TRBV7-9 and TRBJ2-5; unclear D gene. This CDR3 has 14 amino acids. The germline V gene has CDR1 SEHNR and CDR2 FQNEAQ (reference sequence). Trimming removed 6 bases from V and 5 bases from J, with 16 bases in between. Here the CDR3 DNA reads TGTGCCAGCAGTCCCTCCTCGACCCAGGAGACCCAGTACTTC. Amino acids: CASSPSSTQETQYF.

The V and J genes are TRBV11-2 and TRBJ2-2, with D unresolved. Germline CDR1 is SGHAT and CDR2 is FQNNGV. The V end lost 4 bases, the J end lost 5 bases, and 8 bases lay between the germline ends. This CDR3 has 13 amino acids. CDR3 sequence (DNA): TGTGCCAGCAGCTATAGTGGGACCGGGGAGCTGTTTTTT. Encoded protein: CASSYSGTGELFF.

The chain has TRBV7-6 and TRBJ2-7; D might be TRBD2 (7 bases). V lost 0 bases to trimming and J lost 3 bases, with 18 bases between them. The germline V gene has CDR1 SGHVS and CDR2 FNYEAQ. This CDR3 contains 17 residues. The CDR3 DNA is TGTGCCAGCAGCTTAGCCTCCTGGGAGGGGGGGATCTACGAGCAGTACTTC. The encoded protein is CASSLASWEGGIYEQYF.

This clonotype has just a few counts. CDR3 residues: CSASLGHAGADTQYF. In nucleotides, the CDR3 is TGCAGTGCTAGTCTCGGGCACGCCGGGGCAGATACGCAGTATTTT. The rearrangement joins TRBV20-1 to TRBJ2-3; TRBD2 might be the D (5 bases). The V and J ends lost 3 bases and 4 bases respectively, with 17 bases between them. Per germline, CDR1 DFQATT and CDR2 SNEGSKA (reference sequence). The CDR3 is 15 amino acids.

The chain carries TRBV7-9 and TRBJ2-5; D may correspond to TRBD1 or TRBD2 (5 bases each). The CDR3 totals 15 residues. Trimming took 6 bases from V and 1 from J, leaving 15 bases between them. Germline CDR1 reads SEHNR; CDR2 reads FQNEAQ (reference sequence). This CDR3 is CASRVGTGPQETQYF. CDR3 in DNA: TGTGCCAGCAGAGTAGGGACCGGCCCCCAAGAGACCCAGTACTTC.

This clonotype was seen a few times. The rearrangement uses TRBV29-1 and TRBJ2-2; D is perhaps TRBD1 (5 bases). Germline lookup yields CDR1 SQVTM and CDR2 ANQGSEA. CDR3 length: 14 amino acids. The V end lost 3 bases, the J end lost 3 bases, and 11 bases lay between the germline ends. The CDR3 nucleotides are TGCAGCGTTGACGCAGGGTCTTACACCGGGGAGCTGTTTTTT. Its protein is CSVDAGSYTGELFF.

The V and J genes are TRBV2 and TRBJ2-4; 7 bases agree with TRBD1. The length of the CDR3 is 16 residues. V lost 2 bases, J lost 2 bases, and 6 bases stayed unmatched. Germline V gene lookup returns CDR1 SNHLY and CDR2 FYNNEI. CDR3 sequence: CASSETAGGTKNIQYF. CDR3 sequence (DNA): TGTGCCAGCAGTGAAACGGCAGGGGGAACCAAAAACATTCAGTACTTC.

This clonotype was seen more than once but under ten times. The CDR3 is CASSPSWGGSVTDTQYF. The CDR3 coding sequence is TGCGCCAGCAGCCCCAGTTGGGGCGGGAGTGTCACAGATACGCAGTATTTT. The chain combines TRBV4-3 with TRBJ2-3; 7 bases are a match to TRBD2. The V segment lost 4 bases and the J segment 2 bases; nucleotides outside the gene matches: 12. The CDR3 is made up of 17 amino acids. Germline-derived CDR1 and CDR2 are LGHNA and YSLEER.